A selection of T cell receptor beta chains follows, all from one sample in a study of control samples from healthy donors and cancer patients. Clones were sequenced by immunoSEQ multiplex PCR, and TCRdb holds only the in-frame ones, with some missing. The data contain roughly 130,000 clones, 80% to 95% of them singletons. Sequenced sample: blood. Receptors were obtained from a man aged 18 to 35 in good health. CDR3s include the opening cysteine and the closing phenylalanine or tryptophan. A D gene is named only where the DNA matches it firmly. For some rows the clone size is stated as once, few or many, or as a class when expanded; others skip it.

v_gene,j_gene,abundance,d_gene,CDR3nt,CDR3aa
TRBV30,TRBJ1-3,NA,TRBD1,TGTGCCTGGAGTGTAAAGGGGGCTTACACCATATATTTT,CAWSVKGAYTIYF
TRBV6-1,TRBJ1-3,few,NA,TGTGCCAGCAGTGAACGATACGAGGCTGGAAACACCATATATTTT,CASSERYEAGNTIYF
TRBV10-1,TRBJ1-1,NA,NA,TGCGCCAGCAGTGGACCAGGGACGAACACTGAAGCTTTCTTT,CASSGPGTNTEAFF
TRBV2,TRBJ2-2,NA,TRBD2,TGTGCCAGCCATTGGGGGGGTGTGGACACCGGGGAGCTGTTTTTT,CASHWGGVDTGELFF
TRBV19,TRBJ1-1,NA,NA,TGTGCCAGTAACGCGGGACACTGGGGGACTGAAGCTTTCTTT,CASNAGHWGTEAFF
TRBV4-2,TRBJ1-1,NA,NA,TGTGCCAGCAGCCAAGGGCTAGGGGAGGGCTCTGAAGCTTTCTTT,CASSQGLGEGSEAFF
TRBV7-3,TRBJ1-1,NA,NA,TGTGCCAGCAGCGAAGACGGGGGGAATACTGAAGCTTTCTTT,CASSEDGGNTEAFF
TRBV2,TRBJ2-5,NA,NA,TGTGCCGGTCGGACAGACCAAGAGACCCAGTACTTC,CAGRTDQETQYF
TRBV5-1,TRBJ2-1,NA,NA,TGCGCCAGCAGCAATGGACGGACCTACAATGAGCAGTTCTTC,CASSNGRTYNEQFF
TRBV5-6,TRBJ2-2,NA,NA,TGTGCCAGCAGTTACAGGGCGGGCGGGGAGCTGTTTTTT,CASSYRAGGELFF
TRBV10-1,TRBJ1-6,NA,NA,TGCGCCAGCAGCGACAATAATTCACCCCTCCACTTT,CASSDNNSPLHF
TRBV2,TRBJ2-3,NA,TRBD2,TGTGCCATCTTTCGGGCTAGCGGATACGGAAGACTTGTCACAGATACGCAGTATTTT,CAIFRASGYGRLVTDTQYF
TRBV7-9,TRBJ1-2,once,NA,TGTGCCAGCAGCTTATCCGTTAACTATGGCTACACCTTC,CASSLSVNYGYTF
TRBV25-1,TRBJ2-1,NA,TRBD1,TGTGCCAGCAGCGAGGTACAGGGGGTCCTGAATGAGCAGTTCTTC,CASSEVQGVLNEQFF
TRBV4-1,TRBJ1-1,NA,NA,TGCGCCAGCAGCCAAGAAGCAGGGGTGAACACTGAAGCTTTCTTT,CASSQEAGVNTEAFF
TRBV18,TRBJ2-5,NA,TRBD1,TGTGCCAGCTCATACCGGGACAGTCACGAGACCCAGTACTTC,CASSYRDSHETQYF
TRBV30,TRBJ1-3,few,NA,TGTGCCTGGAGTGCGTCCTCTGGAAACACCATATATTTT,CAWSASSGNTIYF
TRBV29-1,TRBJ1-1,NA,NA,TGCAGCGGCCAGAACACCCTGAACACTGAAGCTTTCTTT,CSGQNTLNTEAFF
TRBV7-9,TRBJ2-7,NA,TRBD1,TGTGCCAGCAGCTTCCGGGACAGGGGGGACTACGAGCAGTACTTC,CASSFRDRGDYEQYF
TRBV5-6,TRBJ2-7,NA,TRBD2,TGTGCCAGCAGCCCCGGACTAGCGGGCTACGAGCAGTACTTC,CASSPGLAGYEQYF
TRBV10-3,TRBJ1-1,NA,NA,TGTGCCATCAAAGTGGGCACTGAAGCTTTCTTT,CAIKVGTEAFF